The present T cell receptor (beta chain) was sequenced within a study of early T cells in non-severe SARS-CoV-2 infection. V was pared by 2 bases and J by 2 bases, with 3 bases of the junction left unmatched. This CDR3 has 16 residues. Individual cDNA molecules received unique molecular identifiers. TCRdb reprocessed the 5' RACE reads via MiXCR and lists one record per CDR3 protein. The data contain about 98,000 distinct CDR3 sequences, approximately 9.9% of them seen just once; the ten biggest clones take up around 5%. This clonotype was detected a few times. The chain has TRBV12-3 or TRBV12-4 and TRBJ2-4, with 10 nucleotides matching TRBD2. Sequencing was carried out using whole blood. This receptor was taken from an adult who was a healthcare worker with PCR-confirmed SARS-CoV-2 infection or an uninfected control (not recorded which). CDR3 in amino acids: CASSLSGRGSKNIQYF. For the CDR3, the DNA is TGTGCCAGCAGTTTAAGCGGGAGGGGATCCAAAAACATTCAGTACTTC.